This T cell receptor beta chain comes out of a study of blood T cells in healthy people across ages. Whole-study findings and limits: Because donor CMV status was unknown, expanded clonotype changes were possibly confounded.

Next came a second PCR, run for roughly 6 to 11 cycles, which used a sample-barcoded 5' primer along with a J-beta primer mix. TCRdb passed the 5' RACE reads through MiXCR, listing each CDR3 protein once. Among around 850,000 distinct CDR3 sequences listed, 30% to 45% were seen once. The length of the CDR3 is 15 residues. Germline CDR1 and CDR2: MGHRA and YSYEKL. V dropped 5 bases and J dropped 9 bases, with 17 bases sitting between them. Every donor contributed roughly 10 milliliters of peripheral blood by blood draw. This clonotype was picked up a small number of times. Its antigen is as yet unknown.

The receptor was isolated from a man between 18 and 29 years old in good health. Sequenced material: blood. The chain joins TRBV4-1 to TRBJ1-6, with a tentative D call TRBD1 (5 bases). The CDR3, as DNA: TGCGCCAGCAGCTCCATGACAGCCTCAAGTTCACCCCTCCACTTT. It encodes CASSSMTASSSPLHF.